The 9 T cell receptor beta chains listed next were all sequenced from one sample in a study of shared clonotypes between healthy human individuals. The assay was immunoSEQ multiplex PCR, and TCRdb's table has in-frame clones only and misses some. The sample contains approximately 2,000,000 clones, 85% to 95% of which appear only once. Source material: naive CD4+ T cells from PBMCs. Documented subset: CD45RA+ positively selected. The source of these receptors is a man between 18 and 29 years old in good health. Some clones in this sample may be carry-over from other donors' samples.

The chain carries TRBV30 and TRBJ1-4; D remains unclear. Trimming cost V 3 bases and J 4 bases, with 15 bases left between them. Germline CDR1 and CDR2: GTSNPN and SVGIG (reference sequence). The CDR3 runs to 15 residues. CDR3 in amino acids: CAWRARRPFNEKLFF. DNA for the CDR3: TGTGCCTGGAGGGCCCGACGGCCTTTTAATGAAAAACTGTTTTTT. Full variable domain (remainder filled in from reference TRBV30 and TRBJ1-4): SQTIHQWPATLVQPVGSPLSLECTVEGTSNPNLYWYRQAAGRGLQLLFYSVGIGQISSEVPQNLSASRPQDRQFILSSKKLLLSDSGFYLCAWRARRPFNEKLFFGSGTQLSVL.

V and J are TRBV11-2 and TRBJ2-1; 8 bases map to TRBD2. This CDR3 contains 19 residues. Looked up from germline, CDR1 is SGHAT and CDR2 is FQNNGV. Unmatched junction bases numbered 19, after V lost 5 bases and J lost 4 bases. CDR3 amino acids: CASSPRGGPGAEGYNEQFF. The CDR3 DNA reads TGTGCCAGCAGCCCCCGGGGGGGTCCGGGGGCGGAGGGATACAATGAGCAGTTCTTC.

This chain joins TRBV6-1 and TRBJ1-1; no clear D gene. Germline assignment: CDR1 MNHNS and CDR2 SASEGT. Trimming shortened V by 6 bases and J by 5 bases, and 13 bases separated the two germline ends. The CDR3 totals 13 residues. The chain's CDR3 is CASRRVVGTEAFF. In nucleotides, the CDR3 is TGTGCCAGCAGGAGGGTTGTGGGGACTGAAGCTTTCTTT.

The chain employs TRBV5-1 and TRBJ2-7; 8 bases match TRBD1. Unmatched junction bases numbered 12, after V lost 4 bases and J lost 0 bases. The CDR3 has 17 amino acids. The germline V gene encodes CDR1 SGHRS and CDR2 YFSETQ. Here the CDR3 DNA reads TGCGCCAGCAGCCCCGGGACAGGACTTTCAAGCTCCTACGAGCAGTACTTC. Translating it yields CASSPGTGLSSSYEQYF.

The chain uses TRBV28 and TRBJ2-7; TRBD1 or TRBD2 may be the D gene (5 bases each). The V and J ends lost 8 bases and 5 bases respectively, with 16 bases between them. The CDR3 covers 13 residues. Looked up from germline, CDR1 is MDHEN and CDR2 is SYDVKM. CDR3 DNA sequence: TGTGCCAGCCACCGGCCCGAGGGGAACGAGCAGTACTTC. Protein product: CASHRPEGNEQYF.

This chain links TRBV9 with TRBJ1-3; no clear D. V was trimmed by 3 bases and J by 0 bases, leaving 13 bases between them. The CDR3 has 16 amino acids. Germline V gene lookup returns CDR1 SGDLS and CDR2 YYNGEE. In DNA form, the CDR3 reads TGTGCCAGCAGCGCACTAGAGGGTAGCTCTGGAAACACCATATATTTT. This gives the protein CASSALEGSSGNTIYF.

This chain connects TRBV28 to TRBJ2-1, with TRBD2 as a possible D gene (5 bases). Trimming shortened V by 6 bases and J by 5 bases, and 23 bases separated the two germline ends. The CDR3 is made up of 17 amino acids. The V gene's germline CDR1 is MDHEN and CDR2 SYDVKM. The CDR3 reads CASSPVQTAAGDNEQFF. CDR3 nucleotide sequence: TGTGCCAGCAGCCCCGTCCAAACAGCGGCCGGTGACAATGAGCAGTTCTTC.

As regards this clone: This sample also contains other DNA sequences that code for the same CDR3. The CDR3 sequence: CASSLGSTNEKLFF. As DNA, the CDR3 is TGCGCCAGCAGCTTGGGTTCAACTAATGAAAAACTGTTTTTT. The chain is built from TRBV5-1 and TRBJ1-4; D is unresolved. With 0 bases removed from V and 0 bases from J, the gap between germline ends came to 3 bases. The CDR3 extends over 14 amino acids. CDR1 SGHRS and CDR2 YFSETQ come from the germline V gene.

The chain is built from TRBV30 and TRBJ2-1, with D unclear. The CDR3 contains 15 residues. CDR1 and CDR2 (germline): GTSNPN, SVGIG (reference sequence). V lost 0 bases, J lost 4 bases, and 13 bases lay in between. The CDR3 sequence: CAWSVGQASYNEQFF. The DNA of the CDR3 is TGTGCCTGGAGTGTAGGCCAGGCCTCGTACAATGAGCAGTTCTTC.